This entry is about one T cell receptor (beta chain). The source of the sample is a study of blood T cell repertoires in COVID-19. The overall study: T cells, B-cell-depleted T cells, or PBMCs supplied cDNA or gDNA.

Using immunoSEQ multiplex PCR, the repertoire was profiled, and TCRdb retains in-frame clones only, with some absent. This sample has 150,000 to 200,000 clones, with roughly 87% found just once. The germline V gene has CDR1 MNHEY and CDR2 SVGAGI. There are 15 residues in the CDR3. The V and J ends lost 4 bases and 0 bases, in that order; junction bases with no gene match: 6. The sequenced sample consisted of peripheral blood. This receptor was obtained from a woman aged 50 to 60 with acute or convalescent COVID-19. The rearrangement uses TRBV6-5 and TRBJ2-7, with 7 bases matching TRBD1. In DNA, the CDR3 is TGTGCCAGCAGTTTGCTGACAGGGCCCTCCTACGAGCAGTACTTC. Translation gives CASSLLTGPSYEQYF.